This TCR beta chain stems from a study of beta chain features in type 1 diabetes. V shed 0 bases and J 4 bases; nucleotides not matched to a gene: 7. This CDR3 comprises 17 residues. Germline V gene sequence: CDR1 PRHDT, CDR2 FYEKMQ (reference sequence). Expressed TCRB transcripts were sequenced, since all the RNA that had been isolated was reverse transcribed. Some clones are missing from TCRdb's copy, which holds only in-frame ones; the method was immunoSEQ multiplex PCR. Here the sample spans about 150,000 clones, over 9.5% being singletons. The chain recombines TRBV13 with TRBJ2-3, with 10 bases identical to TRBD2. Sequencing was performed on naive CD4+ T cells from blood. The TCR sequence derives from a man between 18 and 35 years old in good health. CDR3 in amino acids: CASSLGPSGGAPDTQYF. CDR3 coding DNA: TGTGCCAGCAGCTTAGGCCCGAGCGGGGGGGCCCCAGATACGCAGTATTTT.